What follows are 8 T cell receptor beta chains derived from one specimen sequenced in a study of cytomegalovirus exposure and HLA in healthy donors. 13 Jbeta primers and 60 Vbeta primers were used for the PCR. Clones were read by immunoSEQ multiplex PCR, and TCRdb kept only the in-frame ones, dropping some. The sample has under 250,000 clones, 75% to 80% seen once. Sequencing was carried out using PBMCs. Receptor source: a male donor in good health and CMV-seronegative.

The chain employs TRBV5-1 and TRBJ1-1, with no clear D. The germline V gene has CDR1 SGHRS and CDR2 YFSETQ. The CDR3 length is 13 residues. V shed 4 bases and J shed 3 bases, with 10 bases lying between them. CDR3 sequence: CASSTDTYTEAFF. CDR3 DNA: TGCGCCAGCAGCACCGACACCTACACTGAAGCTTTCTTT.

In DNA form, the CDR3 reads TGTGCCAGCAGTGACTCTCTAGCGGGAGGAACAGATACGCAGTATTTT. The encoded protein is CASSDSLAGGTDTQYF. The genes are TRBV6-4 and TRBJ2-3, with TRBD2 matching 11 bases. V shed 0 bases and J 3 bases; nucleotides not matched to a gene: 2. The CDR3 contains 16 residues. The V gene's germline CDR1 is MRHNA and CDR2 SNTAGT.

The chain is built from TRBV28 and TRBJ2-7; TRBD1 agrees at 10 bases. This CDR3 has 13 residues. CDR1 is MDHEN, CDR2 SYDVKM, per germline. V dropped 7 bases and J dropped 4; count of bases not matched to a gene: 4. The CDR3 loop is CASNQGQGYEQYF. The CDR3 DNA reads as TGTGCCAGCAACCAGGGACAGGGGTACGAGCAGTACTTC.

CDR3 coding DNA: TGTGCCAGCAGGGTTCAGGGGAGCAATCAGCCCCAGCATTTT. Residues: CASRVQGSNQPQHF. The genes are TRBV5-6 and TRBJ1-5; possibly TRBD1 for D (6 bases). Trimming took off 5 bases at V and 1 base at J, with 10 bases between the two ends. CDR1 SGHDT and CDR2 YYEEEE come from the germline V gene. The CDR3 is made up of 14 amino acids.

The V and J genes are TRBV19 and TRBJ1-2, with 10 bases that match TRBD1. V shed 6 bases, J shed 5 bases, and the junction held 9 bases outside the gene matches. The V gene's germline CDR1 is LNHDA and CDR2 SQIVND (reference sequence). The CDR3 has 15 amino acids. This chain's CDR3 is CASSGLGQGGYGYTF. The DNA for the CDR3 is TGTGCCAGTAGCGGGCTTGGACAGGGGGGTTATGGCTACACCTTC.

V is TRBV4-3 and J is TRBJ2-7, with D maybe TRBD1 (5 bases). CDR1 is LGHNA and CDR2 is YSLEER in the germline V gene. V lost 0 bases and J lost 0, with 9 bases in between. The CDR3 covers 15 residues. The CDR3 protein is CASSQDPDSSYEQYF. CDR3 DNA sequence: TGCGCCAGCAGCCAAGATCCCGACAGCTCCTACGAGCAGTACTTC.

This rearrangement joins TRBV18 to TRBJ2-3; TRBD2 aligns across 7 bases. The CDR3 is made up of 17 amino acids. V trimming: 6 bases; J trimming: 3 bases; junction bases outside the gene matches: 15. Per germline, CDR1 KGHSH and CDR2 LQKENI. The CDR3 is CASSPRPAGAGTDTQYF. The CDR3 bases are TGTGCCAGCTCCCCTCGACCTGCGGGAGCAGGGACAGATACGCAGTATTTT.

Written as DNA, the CDR3 is TGTGCCAGCATCCGGACTCTTTTAAGCTCCTACGAGCAGTACTTC. It yields the protein CASIRTLLSSYEQYF. The chain is built from TRBV2 and TRBJ2-7, with D perhaps matching TRBD2 (5 bases). V gave up 7 bases and J gave up 0 bases, with 16 bases separating them. Germline V gives CDR1 SNHLY, CDR2 FYNNEI. The CDR3 consists of 15 residues.